This TCR beta chain was identified in a study of identical twins (dated by TCRdb to 2016 to 2017). The study in broad terms: To test whether fetal clonotypes persist, this study deep-sequenced TCR alpha and beta repertoires from monozygotic twins, from unrelated adults of various ages, and from cord blood. Replicate twin experiments were performed at different times using different library preparation protocols to rule out contamination.

Only healthy Caucasian donors were included. Three pairs of female monozygotic twins, all aged about 18 to 30 years, made up the twin cohort. Positive isolation kits from Invitrogen were used to isolate the CD4+ and CD8+ T cell populations. The research as a whole found: Zero-insertion analyses could be partly confounded by invariant T cells such as MAIT and iNKT, though diverse VJ usage argued against such confounding for most clonotypes. The excess sharing between twins in beta out-of-frame sequences was weaker because fewer shared sequences reduced the signal-to-noise ratio. In monozygotic twins, out-of-frame TCR alpha sharing was systematically underestimated by recombination models, although the models agreed with sharing between unrelated individuals. Compared with coincidental sharing between unrelated individuals, out-of-frame TCR alpha sequences shared between twins showed an excess of sequences with low generation probability. Because the same donors could not be followed over many years, the conclusions relied on cross-sectional statistical analysis. Abundant cord blood beta clonotypes carried fewer insertions; young adult naive repertoires showed a weaker similar trend, while memory repertoires showed none.

There are 12 amino acids in the CDR3, from cysteine to phenylalanine inclusive. Only CDR3 DNA is held: 36 bases, read in frame from base 1. The V end loses 3 bases and the J end loses 4 bases, and a stretch of 6 bases separates them. Receptor libraries were prepared by 5' RACE. Instrument on record: Illumina HiSeq 2000. Template switching added a universal primer binding site, and the final cDNA carried a unique molecular identifier that allowed TCR cDNA molecules to be counted accurately. First-strand cDNA for TCR alpha and beta chains was synthesized from specific primers in the conserved constant-segment region. Each cDNA library was double barcoded, with a SMART-Mk sample barcode plus Illumina barcodes, to control for contamination. TruSeq adapter sequences and Illumina sample barcodes were added in two successive PCR steps. TCR alpha and beta cDNA libraries were sequenced on the Illumina HiSeq platform with custom primers. Processing in the source paper ran as follows. MiGEC was used to process raw reads and extract unique molecular identifiers, and MiXCR was used to find CDR3 positions. Recombination models were inferred per individual with the repgenHMM and IGoR tools using an EM algorithm. Shared clonotypes were analyzed with the tcR package in R, and sharing was normalized by the product of cloneset sizes. Out-of-frame nonproductive sequences were analyzed to study raw recombination free of thymic and clonal selection effects. The public sequencing data were trimmed at Q25 with fastp and processed into clonotypes with MiXCR by TCRdb, which kept only in-frame beta chains. Every CDR3 protein is listed once, alongside the most common genes and DNA of its rows. V and J calls and clone size were set by TCRdb, not the authors. The sample profile shows 400,000 to 600,000 distinct CDR3 sequences; under 25% of them were found once. The ten top clones hold 0.45% to 0.5% of the sample.

This clonotype was detected ten times or more. This clone's antigen is unknown. Per-nucleotide qualities are absent, and no much larger clonotype sits a single base away. These data are also associated with another study on yellow fever vaccine responses in identical twins. From that second study: According to the authors, the vaccine-induced T cell response in identical twins seemed to be partly convergent and partly specific to each individual. The study precisely tracked vaccine-responding T cell clones in identical twins.

The chain was built from TRBV12-3 or TRBV12-4 and TRBJ1-1, with the D gene call left open. The specimen sequenced was CD4+ T cells sorted from blood. This TCR was recovered from a young woman in good health. The nucleotide sequence is given as TGTGCCAGCAGTTTTCGGGGCACTGAAGCTTTCTTT. Its product reads: CASSFRGTEAFF.